The 14 T cell receptor beta chains presented below share a single source sample, sequenced in a study of blood T cell repertoires in COVID-19 (dated by TCRdb to the early 2020s). The library was generated by the immunoSEQ multiplex PCR assay. TCRdb re-hosts the immuneACCESS table, in-frame sequences only. Its copies lack some clones; in the studies checked, an unresolved V gene accounts for under half of them, and the cause for the rest is not known. The sample table contains around 400,000 clones; only one count was recorded for approximately 90% of them. The ten top clones hold around 1.5% of the sample. Sequencing input: PBMCs or T cells enriched from blood (not recorded which). The receptors stem from a woman between 18 and 29 years old who had been exposed to COVID-19.

The chain joins TRBV4-2 to TRBJ2-5, with D possibly TRBD2 on 5 matching bases. Germline values: CDR1 LGHNA, CDR2 YNFKEQ. With 0 bases removed from V and 5 bases from J, the gap between germline ends came to 7 bases. The CDR3 is 13 residues long. For the CDR3, the DNA is TGTGCCAGCAGCCAAGATGAGGGTGAGACCCAGTACTTC. Its translation: CASSQDEGETQYF.

Only a few counts were recorded for this clone. This CDR3 is CASSSGQGANYGYTF. The CDR3 DNA sequence: TGTGCCAGCAGCTCCGGACAGGGGGCTAACTATGGCTACACCTTC. V usage is TRBV7-2 and J usage is TRBJ1-2; 10 bases are shared with TRBD1. The CDR3 totals 15 residues. Germline lookup yields CDR1 SGHTA and CDR2 FQGNSA. Trimming cost V 4 bases and J 0 bases; bases outside gene matches: 2.

The rearrangement joins TRBV10-2 to TRBJ2-2; TRBD1 might be the D (6 bases). This CDR3 has 14 residues. The germline V gene encodes CDR1 WSHSY and CDR2 SAAADI. Trimming removed 6 bases from V and 5 bases from J, with 13 bases in between. CDR3 DNA sequence: TGCGCCAGCAGGCTGGGGGCGCTGACCGGGGAGCTGTTTTTT. This translates into CASRLGALTGELFF.

The chain has TRBV19 and TRBJ2-7; TRBD1 matches at 7 bases. Trimming at V came to 6 bases and at J to 4 bases, leaving 0 bases not matched to a gene. Germline loops: CDR1 LNHDA, CDR2 SQIVND (reference sequence). The CDR3 runs 11 residues. Here the CDR3 DNA reads TGTGCCAGTAGGACAGGGTACGAGCAGTACTTC. This sequence encodes CASRTGYEQYF.

The chain uses TRBV9 and TRBJ1-2; D uncertain. V was shortened by 4 bases and J by 0 bases, with 7 bases between the two germline ends. The germline CDR1 and CDR2 sequences are SGDLS and YYNGEE. This CDR3 comprises 13 residues. The CDR3 region has the DNA TGTGCCAGCAGCCTACAGACTAACTATGGCTACACCTTC. Translated, it gives CASSLQTNYGYTF.

This clone was found once. The chain combines TRBV11-2 with TRBJ1-2, with 7 bases lining up with TRBD1. Germline trimming cut 5 bases from V and 8 bases from J; bases unmatched to any gene: 14. Per germline, CDR1 SGHAT and CDR2 FQNNGV. The CDR3 is made up of 15 amino acids. The CDR3 loop is CASSLSGQAGLGYTF. DNA for the CDR3: TGTGCCAGCAGCCTCAGCGGACAGGCGGGGTTGGGCTACACCTTC.

The gene calls are TRBV5-5 and TRBJ2-1; the D gene is possibly TRBD2 (6 bases). The V gene lost 4 bases and the J gene lost 3 bases, with 17 bases spanning the gap. This CDR3 region has 16 residues. Germline CDR1 is SGHKS and CDR2 is YYEKEE (reference sequence). Written as DNA, the CDR3 is TGTGCCAGCAGCCCAAGCTACGGGACTCTCTACAATGAGCAGTTCTTC. Translating gives CASSPSYGTLYNEQFF.

This sequence joins TRBV2 and TRBJ2-1, with D unresolved. CDR1 and CDR2 (germline): SNHLY, FYNNEI. Trimming shortened V by 5 bases and J by 8 bases, and 22 bases separated the two germline ends. This CDR3 comprises 16 residues. CDR3 coding DNA: TGTGCCAGCAGTTCCCTTTCGGTCCTAGAAGGCTATGAGCAGTTCTTC. It encodes CASSSLSVLEGYEQFF.

The chain couples TRBV7-9 to TRBJ1-5, with no clear D. The CDR3 consists of 15 residues. Germline V lookup: CDR1 SEHNR, CDR2 FQNEAQ (reference sequence). Trimming left V 3 bases short and J 0 bases short, with 9 bases between. The CDR3: CASSFGQYSNQPQHF. CDR3 in DNA: TGTGCCAGCAGCTTTGGGCAGTATAGCAATCAGCCCCAGCATTTT.

The V and J genes are TRBV2 and TRBJ2-6, with TRBD1 identical over 7 bases. V dropped 10 bases and J dropped 4; count of bases not matched to a gene: 7. The CDR3 runs 14 residues. Germline V CDR1 and CDR2: SNHLY, FYNNEI. In nucleotides, the CDR3 is TGTGCCAAACAGGGGTTAGGAGGGGCCAACGTCCTGACTTTC. Its protein is CAKQGLGGANVLTF. The complete variable domain, with remaining parts taken from reference TRBV2 and TRBJ2-6, reads EPEVTQTPSHQVTQMGQEVILRCVPISNHLYFYWYRQILGQKVEFLVSFYNNEISEKSEIFDDQFSVERPDGSNFTLKIRSTKLEDSAMYFCAKQGLGGANVLTFGAGSRLTVL.

Only one count was recorded for this clone. This chain connects TRBV5-4 to TRBJ2-5, with 8 bases identical to TRBD1. Germline V gene lookup returns CDR1 SGHNT and CDR2 YYREEE (reference sequence). Germline trimming cut 4 bases from V and 2 bases from J; bases unmatched to any gene: 4. The CDR3 contains 14 residues. In DNA, the CDR3 is TGTGCCAGCAGCAGGGACAGGTCACAAGAGACCCAGTACTTC. Translation: CASSRDRSQETQYF.

The V call is TRBV27, the J call TRBJ2-3, with D possibly being TRBD2 (6 bases). The germline V gene has CDR1 MNHEY and CDR2 SMNVEV (reference sequence). This CDR3 is 14 amino acids long. V was cut by 6 bases and J by 3 bases, with 13 bases left in between. CDR3 protein: CASRATRSTDTQYF. In DNA, the CDR3 is TGTGCCAGCAGAGCGACTAGATCTACAGATACGCAGTATTTT.

The chain recombines TRBV12-3 or TRBV12-4 with TRBJ2-7; 7 positions match TRBD2. V was clipped by 8 bases and J by 6 bases; unmatched bases: 7. The CDR3 contains 12 residues. CDR3 protein: CASGTGGGEQYF. In nucleotides, the CDR3 is TGTGCCAGCGGAACGGGAGGTGGCGAGCAGTACTTC.

The chain joins TRBV7-9 to TRBJ2-1; TRBD1 matches at 9 bases. There are 15 residues in the CDR3. Germline V gene lookup returns CDR1 SEHNR and CDR2 FQNEAQ (reference sequence). Trimming at V came to 1 base and at J to 9 bases, leaving 7 bases not matched to a gene. The CDR3 loop is CASSLVQGAKLEQFF. The CDR3 bases are TGTGCCAGCAGCTTAGTACAGGGGGCGAAACTTGAGCAGTTCTTC. The full variable domain, in which reference TRBV7-9 and TRBJ2-1 provide the parts outside the CDR3, is DTGVSQNPRHKITKRGQNVTFRCDPISEHNRLYWYRQTLGQGPEFLTYFQNEAQLEKSRLLSDRFSAERPKGSFSTLEIQRTEQGDSAMYLCASSLVQGAKLEQFFGPGTRLTVL.